One sample yielded the 10 T cell receptor beta chains listed below, sequenced in a study of metastatic and nonmetastatic thyroid tumors. With MiXCR, TCRdb reprocessed the PCR reads. The sample carries more than 20,000 clones, 35% to 45% recorded once. None of the patients had undergone any treatment ahead of thyroid surgery. Sequencing was done on a sample of blood. The origin of the receptors is a male donor with papillary thyroid cancer or a benign thyroid nodule (not recorded which). Some clones in this sample may be carry-over from other donors' samples.

This clone was detected many times. Germline is not matched at one junction end, which may reflect a read error. The chain joins TRBV6-2 or TRBV6-3 to TRBJ2-1, with unresolved D. The CDR3 runs 13 residues. Germline V gives CDR1 MNHEY, CDR2 SVGEGT. CDR3 protein: CAGSYFKTTEQFF. The DNA of the CDR3 is TGTGCCGGCAGTTACTTTAAAACGACCGAGCAGTTCTTC.

The chain carries TRBV20-1 and TRBJ2-1; D is uncertain. Trimming removed 0 bases from V and 9 bases from J, with 6 bases in between. The CDR3 has 11 amino acids. CDR1 is DFQATT, CDR2 SNEGSKA, per germline (reference sequence). CDR3 in DNA: TGCAGTGCTAGAGATCTGGCTGAGCAGTTCTTC. This codes for CSARDLAEQFF.

This clone was seen only a few times. The chain has TRBV4-1 and TRBJ1-2; tentatively, D is TRBD1 (6 bases). The CDR3 has 15 residues. From germline, CDR1 is MGHRA and CDR2 YSYEKL. V shed 2 bases and J shed 8 bases, with 18 bases lying between them. The CDR3 is CASSQKDRTSSGYTF. CDR3 nucleotide sequence: TGCGCCAGCAGCCAAAAAGACAGGACCTCCAGCGGCTACACCTTC.

The genes are TRBV28 and TRBJ1-2; unclear D gene. There are 14 residues in the CDR3. CDR1 and CDR2 from the germline V gene are MDHEN and SYDVKM. V was shortened by 7 bases and J by 6 bases, with 18 bases between the two germline ends. As DNA, the CDR3 is TGTGCCAGCATACCTCCAGCGGGCGGCGATGGCTACACCTTC. Protein sequence: CASIPPAGGDGYTF.

This clone was found a few times. The chain recombines TRBV12-3 or TRBV12-4 with TRBJ1-4, with a possible D match to TRBD1 (5 bases). V was shortened by 7 bases and J by 8 bases, with 14 bases between the two germline ends. The CDR3 spans 13 residues. CDR3 DNA sequence: TGTGCCAGCACCGGCGGACGGGGGGAAAAACTGTTTTTT. Residues: CASTGGRGEKLFF.

This clone is medium-sized in the sample. The chain combines TRBV19 with TRBJ2-3; D might be TRBD1 or TRBD2, each matching 5 bases. The V and J ends lost 4 bases and 9 bases respectively, with 14 bases between them. The CDR3 has 13 amino acids. Germline assignment: CDR1 LNHDA and CDR2 SQIVND (reference sequence). Here the CDR3 reads CASSTSPGRTQYF. CDR3 DNA: TGTGCCAGTAGTACCTCTCCGGGACGAACGCAGTATTTT.

The chain combines TRBV5-5 with TRBJ1-6, with D unclear. The CDR3 extends over 15 amino acids. Between the trimmed V and J ends, which lost 5 bases and 10 bases, there was a span of 19 bases. Germline CDR1 reads SGHKS; CDR2 reads YYEKEE (reference sequence). The CDR3 protein is CASSPGSSYRSPLHF. For the CDR3, the DNA is TGTGCCAGCAGTCCGGGTAGTTCCTATAGATCACCCCTCCACTTT.

This clone came up a few times. The chain is built from TRBV6-1 and TRBJ2-1, with 13 bases aligning to TRBD2. The CDR3 length is 14 residues. Germline V gene lookup returns CDR1 MNHNS and CDR2 SASEGT. Trimming at V came to 11 bases and at J to 2 bases, leaving 3 bases not matched to a gene. Here the CDR3 DNA reads TGTGCCGGGGGGACTAGCGGGACCTACAATGAGCAGTTCTTC. Translation: CAGGTSGTYNEQFF.

This chain uses TRBV6-5 with TRBJ2-7, with 8 bases identical to TRBD2. This CDR3 comprises 16 residues. V shed 1 base and J 3 bases; nucleotides not matched to a gene: 8. CDR1 is MNHEY and CDR2 is SVGAGI in the germline V gene. This CDR3 is CASSYFPAGEVYEQYF. CDR3 bases: TGTGCCAGCAGTTACTTTCCAGCGGGAGAGGTCTACGAGCAGTACTTC.

The rearrangement links TRBV7-9 to TRBJ2-2; 14 bases are a match to TRBD2. Germline assignment: CDR1 SEHNR and CDR2 FQNEAQ (reference sequence). V gave up 4 bases and J gave up 8 bases; unmatched junction bases: 3. The CDR3 spans 15 residues. CDR3 nucleotides: TGTGCCAGCAGCTCGGGACTAGCGGGAGAGGGGGAGCTGTTTTTT. This encodes CASSSGLAGEGELFF. Looking up the rest from reference TRBV7-9 and TRBJ2-2 gives the full variable domain: DTGVSQNPRHKITKRGQNVTFRCDPISEHNRLYWYRQTLGQGPEFLTYFQNEAQLEKSRLLSDRFSAERPKGSFSTLEIQRTEQGDSAMYLCASSSGLAGEGELFFGEGSRLTVL.